The clone carrying this T cell receptor beta chain was seen repeatedly, ten times or more. Its antigen is not known. TCRdb independently ran MiXCR on the 5' RACE reads; one entry per CDR3 protein. Counted here are roughly 310,000 distinct CDR3 sequences, around 4% occurring once; the ten biggest clones make up about 20%. The CDR3 loop spans 15 amino acids. Germline trimming cut 3 bases from V and 3 bases from J; bases unmatched to any gene: 5. The germline V gene encodes CDR1 LNHDA and CDR2 SQIVND (reference sequence). The source of the sample is a study of T cells after yellow fever vaccination. Study-level findings and limits: In post-booster samples, most primary-vaccination clones reappeared (approximately 96% CD4, roughly 88% CD8). There was a small share of clonotypes that showed up in both the CD4 and CD8 compartments.

The chain links TRBV19 to TRBJ1-5; 7 bases match TRBD1. The source of this sequence is a man aged 18 to 30 who received the YFV17D yellow fever vaccine. The sequences come from PBMCs, collected on the day of the yellow fever booster vaccination. The CDR3 sequence: CASSIGDSYNQPQHF. For the CDR3, the DNA is TGTGCCAGTAGTATCGGGGACAGTTACAATCAGCCCCAGCATTTT.